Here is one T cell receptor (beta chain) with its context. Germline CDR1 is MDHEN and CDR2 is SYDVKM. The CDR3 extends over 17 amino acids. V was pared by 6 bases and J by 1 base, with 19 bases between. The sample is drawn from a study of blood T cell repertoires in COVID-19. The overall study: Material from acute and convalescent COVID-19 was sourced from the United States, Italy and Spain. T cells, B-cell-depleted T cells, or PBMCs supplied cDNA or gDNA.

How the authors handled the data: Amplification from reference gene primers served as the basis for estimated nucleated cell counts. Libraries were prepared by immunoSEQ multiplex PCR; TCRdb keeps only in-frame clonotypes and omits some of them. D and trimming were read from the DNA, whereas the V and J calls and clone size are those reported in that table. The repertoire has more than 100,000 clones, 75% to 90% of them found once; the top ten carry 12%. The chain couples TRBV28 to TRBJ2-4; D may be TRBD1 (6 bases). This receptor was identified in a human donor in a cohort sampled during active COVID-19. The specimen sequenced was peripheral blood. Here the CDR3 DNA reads TGTGCCAGCAGGATCGCCAGGGGAGATACGGCCAAAAACATTCAGTACTTC. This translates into CASRIARGDTAKNIQYF.